This record looks at one T cell receptor (beta chain) sequence and its context. This entry belongs to a study of blood T cell repertoires in COVID-19. V lost 6 bases to trimming and J lost 7 bases, with 13 bases between them. Germline V gene sequence: CDR1 MDHEN, CDR2 SYDVKM. CDR3 length: 14 residues. The data were produced by immunoSEQ multiplex PCR, yet TCRdb's version contains in-frame clones alone and is incomplete. The data hold roughly 280,000 clones, with about 89% observed a single time. The chain recombines TRBV28 with TRBJ1-6; D not certain. This TCR was recovered from a middle-aged man with active or convalescent COVID-19. The sequenced material came from peripheral blood. CDR3 DNA sequence: TGTGCCAGCAGGGCAGCGGGAGGGAATTCACCCCTCCACTTT. Translation: CASRAAGGNSPLHF.